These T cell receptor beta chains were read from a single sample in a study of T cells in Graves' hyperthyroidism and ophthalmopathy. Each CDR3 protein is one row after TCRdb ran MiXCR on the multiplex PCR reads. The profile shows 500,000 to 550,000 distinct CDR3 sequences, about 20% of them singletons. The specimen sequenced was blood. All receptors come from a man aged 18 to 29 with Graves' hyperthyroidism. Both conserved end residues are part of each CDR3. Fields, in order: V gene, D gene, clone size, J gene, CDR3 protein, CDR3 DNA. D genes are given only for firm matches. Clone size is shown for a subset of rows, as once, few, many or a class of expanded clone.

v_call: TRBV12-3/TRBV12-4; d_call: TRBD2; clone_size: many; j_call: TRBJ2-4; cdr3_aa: CASSPGSRLAKNIKYF; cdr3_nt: TGTGCCAGCAGTCCCGGTTCACGACTAGCCAAAAACATTAAGTACTTC
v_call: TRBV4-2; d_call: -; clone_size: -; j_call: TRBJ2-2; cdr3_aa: CASSLGGLPNTGELLF; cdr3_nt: TGTGCCAGCAGCCTAGGTGGACTACCGAACACCGGGGAGCTGTTGTTT
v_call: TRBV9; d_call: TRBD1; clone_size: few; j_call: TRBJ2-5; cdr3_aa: CASSVAQGRETQYF; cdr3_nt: TGTGCCAGCAGCGTAGCACAGGGGAGAGAGACCCAGTACTTC
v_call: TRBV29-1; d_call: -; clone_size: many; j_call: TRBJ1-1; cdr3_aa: CSVERSNTEAFF; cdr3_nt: TGCAGCGTTGAACGCAGCAACACTGAAGCTTTCTTT
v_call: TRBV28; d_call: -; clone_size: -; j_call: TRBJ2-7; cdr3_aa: CASSWQGPYEQYF; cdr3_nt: TGTGCCAGCAGTTGGCAGGGTCCCTACGAGCAGTACTTC
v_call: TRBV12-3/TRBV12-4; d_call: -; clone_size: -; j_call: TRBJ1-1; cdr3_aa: CATQARWNTEAFF; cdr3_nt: TGTGCCACCCAGGCTCGGTGGAACACTGAAGCTTTCTTT
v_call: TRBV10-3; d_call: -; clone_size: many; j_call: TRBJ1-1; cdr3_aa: CAISRENTEAFF; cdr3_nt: TGTGCCATCAGTCGAGAGAACACTGAAGCTTTCTTT
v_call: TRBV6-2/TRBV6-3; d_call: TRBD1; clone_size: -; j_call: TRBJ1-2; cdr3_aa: CASSFFTSGTGTLYGYTF; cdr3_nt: TGTGCCAGCAGTTTTTTTACCTCCGGGACAGGGACCTTATATGGCTACACCTTC
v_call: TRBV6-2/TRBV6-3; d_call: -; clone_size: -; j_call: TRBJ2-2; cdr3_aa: CASSRADTGELFF; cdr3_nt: TGTGCCAGCAGCCGAGCTGATACCGGGGAGCTGTTTTTT
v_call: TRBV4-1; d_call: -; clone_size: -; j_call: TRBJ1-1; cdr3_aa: CASSQLPGPTNGEDTEAFF; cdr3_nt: TGCGCCAGCAGCCAACTTCCGGGACCCACAAATGGGGAAGACACTGAAGCTTTCTTT
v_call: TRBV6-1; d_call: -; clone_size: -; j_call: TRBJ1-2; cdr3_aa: CASSRAGEFHYGYTF; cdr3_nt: TGTGCCAGCTCTAGGGCAGGGGAATTTCACTATGGCTACACCTTC
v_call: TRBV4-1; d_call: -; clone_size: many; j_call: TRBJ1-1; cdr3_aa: CASSQDEQEKMNTEAFF; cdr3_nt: TGCGCCAGCAGCCAAGATGAGCAGGAGAAGATGAACACTGAAGCTTTCTTT
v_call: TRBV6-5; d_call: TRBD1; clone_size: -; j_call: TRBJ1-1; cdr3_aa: CASSFRDRYPNTEAFF; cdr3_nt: TGTGCCAGCAGTTTCCGGGACAGGTATCCGAACACTGAAGCTTTCTTT
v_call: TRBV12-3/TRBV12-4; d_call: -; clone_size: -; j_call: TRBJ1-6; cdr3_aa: CASSLIQLSPLHF; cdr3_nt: TGTGCCAGCAGTTTAATTCAGCTTTCACCCCTCCACTTT
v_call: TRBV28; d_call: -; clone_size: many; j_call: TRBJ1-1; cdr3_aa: CASCEVGQGSHF; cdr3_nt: -
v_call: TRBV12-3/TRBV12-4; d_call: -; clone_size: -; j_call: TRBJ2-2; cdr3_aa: CASSFETFGGELFF; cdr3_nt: TGTGCCAGCAGTTTTGAGACTTTCGGCGGGGAGCTGTTTTTT
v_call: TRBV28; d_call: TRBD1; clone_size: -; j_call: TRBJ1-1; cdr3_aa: CASSSPGGWTEAFF; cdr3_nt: TGTGCCAGCAGTTCTCCAGGGGGTTGGACTGAAGCTTTCTTT
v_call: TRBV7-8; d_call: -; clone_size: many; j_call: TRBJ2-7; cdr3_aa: CASSLALQIRSYEQYF; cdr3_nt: TGTGCCAGCAGCTTAGCATTGCAGATACGTAGCTACGAGCAGTACTTC